The 18 T cell receptor beta chains listed next were all sequenced from one sample in a study of CD8 T cells in Susac syndrome. An input of about 0.5 to 1 ug of RNA was subjected to reverse transcription using random hexamers. One entry per CDR3 protein, called by TCRdb with MiXCR from the immunoSEQ multiplex PCR reads. This repertoire shows around 230,000 distinct CDR3 sequences, about 95% found once; its top ten account for 0.095%. The material sequenced was CD4+ T cells from PBMCs. These receptors originate from a human donor with multiple sclerosis.

The V call is TRBV7-9, the J call TRBJ1-2; D call uncertain. The CDR3 contains 13 residues. Germline CDR1 and CDR2: SEHNR and FQNEAQ (reference sequence). The V gene lost 5 bases and the J gene lost 13 bases, with 20 bases spanning the gap. The CDR3 DNA reads as TGTGCCAGCAGCCTTGCCCCTGGCAGTAAGATCACCTTC. It codes for CASSLAPGSKITF.

V and J are TRBV3-1 and TRBJ2-2, with no clear D. CDR1 is LGHDT, CDR2 YNNKEL, per germline (reference sequence). With 3 bases removed from V and 4 bases from J, the gap between germline ends came to 6 bases. CDR3 length: 13 residues. The CDR3 bases are TGTGCCAGCAGCCAGACCGGCACCGGGGAGCTGTTTTTT. This codes for CASSQTGTGELFF.

V gene TRBV19 combines with J gene TRBJ2-3, with a weak D call TRBD2 (6 bases). Germline V gene lookup returns CDR1 LNHDA and CDR2 SQIVND (reference sequence). The V and J ends lost 6 bases and 0 bases respectively, with 10 bases between them. This CDR3 has 14 amino acids. This CDR3 is CASSASASTDTQYF. The CDR3 coding sequence is TGTGCCAGTAGCGCTAGCGCCAGCACAGATACGCAGTATTTT.

The V gene is TRBV9, the J gene TRBJ2-7; maybe TRBD1 (5 bases). Per the germline V gene, CDR1 is SGDLS and CDR2 is YYNGEE. V was shortened by 3 bases and J by 4 bases, with 14 bases between the two germline ends. The CDR3 has 14 amino acids. The CDR3 loop is CASSATTRGYEQYF. Here the CDR3 DNA reads TGTGCCAGCAGCGCAACGACAAGGGGTTACGAGCAGTACTTC.

The chain couples TRBV6-6 to TRBJ1-2, with 7 bases aligning to TRBD1. Germline V gene data show CDR1 as MNHNY and CDR2 as SVGAGI (reference sequence). CDR3 length: 15 amino acids. The V segment lost 6 bases and the J segment 7 bases; nucleotides outside the gene matches: 14. The CDR3 DNA sequence: TGTGCCAGCAGCCCGCCTGACAGGGACTGGAGTGGCTACACCTTC. Translation: CASSPPDRDWSGYTF.

The V gene is TRBV12-3 or TRBV12-4, the J gene TRBJ1-1; 7 nucleotides match TRBD1. This CDR3 spans 14 amino acids. J lost 0 bases, V lost 6 bases, and 4 bases had no gene match. The CDR3 spells CASSIDRVNTEAFF. CDR3 in DNA: TGTGCCAGCAGCATAGACAGGGTGAACACTGAAGCTTTCTTT.

This chain joins TRBV12-3 or TRBV12-4 and TRBJ2-2, with D perhaps assigned TRBD1 or TRBD2 (5 bases each). The CDR3 extends over 15 amino acids. V lost 6 bases and J lost 5, with 16 bases in between. As DNA, the CDR3 is TGTGCCAGCAGCCGTGAGGGTGCAGGGACCGGGGAGCTGTTTTTT. Translating gives CASSREGAGTGELFF.

The genes are TRBV28 and TRBJ2-4; D uncertain. The CDR3 is 15 residues long. In germline, CDR1 is MDHEN, CDR2 SYDVKM. V shed 5 bases and J shed 0 bases, with 11 bases lying between them. The CDR3 sequence: CASSLRQIAKNIQYF. In nucleotides, the CDR3 is TGTGCCAGCAGTCTACGCCAGATAGCCAAAAACATTCAGTACTTC.

The chain joins TRBV12-3 or TRBV12-4 to TRBJ2-7, with TRBD2 as a possible D gene (6 bases). The CDR3 contains 15 residues. With 2 bases removed from V and 6 bases from J, the gap between germline ends came to 17 bases. The CDR3: CASSLRGTGRPEQYF. The CDR3 nucleotides are TGTGCCAGCAGTTTAAGAGGGACTGGGCGTCCCGAGCAGTACTTC.

CDR3 in amino acids: CSATPVSYEQYF. CDR3 DNA sequence: TGCAGTGCTACCCCTGTCTCCTACGAGCAGTACTTC. The genes are TRBV20-1 and TRBJ2-7; no clear D gene. Germline V gene lookup returns CDR1 DFQATT and CDR2 SNEGSKA (reference sequence). CDR3 length: 12 amino acids. V was trimmed by 4 bases and J by 0 bases, leaving 7 bases between them.

The chain links TRBV29-1 to TRBJ1-1; D might be TRBD1 (5 bases). Germline CDR1 SQVTM, CDR2 ANQGSEA. The CDR3 sequence is 12 residues long. V was shortened by 3 bases and J by 1 base, with 6 bases between the two germline ends. The CDR3 protein is CSVDDRNTEAFF. The CDR3 DNA is TGCAGCGTTGATGACAGGAACACTGAAGCTTTCTTT.

V is TRBV19 and J is TRBJ1-1; TRBD1 might be the D (5 bases). CDR3 length: 16 residues. The germline V and J ends were trimmed by 7 bases and 2 bases, with 20 bases remaining between them. In germline, CDR1 is LNHDA, CDR2 SQIVND (reference sequence). CDR3 in DNA: TGTGCCAGTACCGCGGGGCCCGACCGTCACAACACTGAAGCTTTCTTT. This translates into CASTAGPDRHNTEAFF.

The rearrangement joins TRBV25-1 to TRBJ1-4; 11 bases agree with TRBD1. The CDR3 is 14 amino acids. The V and J ends lost 4 bases and 7 bases, in that order; junction bases with no gene match: 2. The germline V gene encodes CDR1 MGHDK and CDR2 SYGVNS. CDR3 bases: TGTGCCAGCAGTGGGACAGGGGGCTTTGAAAAACTGTTTTTT. Its translation is CASSGTGGFEKLFF.

The chain employs TRBV9 and TRBJ1-6, with a possible D match to TRBD1 (6 bases). CDR1 is SGDLS and CDR2 is YYNGEE in the germline V gene. The CDR3 extends over 14 amino acids. Trimming removed 0 bases at V and 8 bases at J, with 9 bases between. The CDR3 reads CASSVAGVDSPLHF. The CDR3, as DNA: TGTGCCAGCAGCGTAGCAGGGGTTGATTCACCCCTCCACTTT.

The V gene is TRBV3-1, the J gene TRBJ2-7; D uncertain. The V end was cut by 1 base, the J end by 4 bases, with 8 bases between. The germline V gene has CDR1 LGHDT and CDR2 YNNKEL (reference sequence). The CDR3 length is 13 residues. In DNA form, the CDR3 reads TGTGCCAGCAGCCAAGTCCCCGGGTACGAGCAGTACTTC. Its protein product is CASSQVPGYEQYF.

This clonotype was observed a handful of times. One end of the junction fails to match germline, which may point to a read error. The CDR3 loop is CASSLGLAGEETQYF. The CDR3 region has the DNA TGTGCCAGCAGCCTCGGGCTAGCGGGGGAAGAGACCCAGTACTTC. The chain couples TRBV5-1 to TRBJ2-5, with 10 bases matching TRBD2. This CDR3 is built from 15 residues. Per the germline V gene, CDR1 is SGHRS and CDR2 is YFSETQ.

V usage is TRBV6-2 or TRBV6-3 and J usage is TRBJ2-1, with D perhaps TRBD2 (6 bases). The CDR3 has 16 amino acids. V dropped 5 bases and J dropped 2 bases, with 16 bases sitting between them. The germline V gene encodes CDR1 MNHEY and CDR2 SVGEGT. As DNA, the CDR3 is TGTGCCAGCAGTCTAATAAGCGGGCGTGCCTACAATGAGCAGTTCTTC. It yields the protein CASSLISGRAYNEQFF.

In its sample, this clonotype was seen a few times. This chain joins TRBV6-5 and TRBJ2-7; 8 nucleotides agree with TRBD1. Trimming took 5 bases from V and 6 from J; bases not matched to a gene: 6. The CDR3 spans 13 residues. The germline gives CDR1 MNHEY, CDR2 SVGAGI. The CDR3, as DNA: TGTGCCAGCAGTCCCGGACAGGGACGCGAGCAGTACTTC. Its translation: CASSPGQGREQYF.